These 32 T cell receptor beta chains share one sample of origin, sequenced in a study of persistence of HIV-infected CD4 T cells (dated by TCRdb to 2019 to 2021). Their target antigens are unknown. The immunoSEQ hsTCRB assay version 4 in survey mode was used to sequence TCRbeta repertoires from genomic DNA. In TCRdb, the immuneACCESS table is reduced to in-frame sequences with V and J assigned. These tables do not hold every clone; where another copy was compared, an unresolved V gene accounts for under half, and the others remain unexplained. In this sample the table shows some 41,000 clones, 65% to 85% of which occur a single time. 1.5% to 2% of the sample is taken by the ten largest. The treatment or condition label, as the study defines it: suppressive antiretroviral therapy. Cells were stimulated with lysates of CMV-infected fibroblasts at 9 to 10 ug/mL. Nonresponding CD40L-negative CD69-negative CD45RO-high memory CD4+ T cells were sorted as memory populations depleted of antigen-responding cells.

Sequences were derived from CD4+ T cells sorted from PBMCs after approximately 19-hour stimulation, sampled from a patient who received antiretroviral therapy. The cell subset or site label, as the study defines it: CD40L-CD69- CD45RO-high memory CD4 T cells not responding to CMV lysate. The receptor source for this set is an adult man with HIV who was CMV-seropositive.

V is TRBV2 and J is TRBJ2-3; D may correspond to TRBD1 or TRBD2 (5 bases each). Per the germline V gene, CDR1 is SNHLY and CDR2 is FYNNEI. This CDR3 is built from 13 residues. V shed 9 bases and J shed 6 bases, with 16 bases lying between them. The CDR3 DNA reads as TGTGCCAGTTCAGGGTTACGCGGGGATACGCAGTATTTT. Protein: CASSGLRGDTQYF.

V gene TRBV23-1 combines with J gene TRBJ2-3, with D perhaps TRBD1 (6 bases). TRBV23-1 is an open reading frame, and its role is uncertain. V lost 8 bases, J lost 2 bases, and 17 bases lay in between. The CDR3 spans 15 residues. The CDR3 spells CASPRTVIFTDTQYF. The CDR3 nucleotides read TGCGCCAGCCCCAGGACAGTTATCTTCACAGATACGCAGTATTTT.

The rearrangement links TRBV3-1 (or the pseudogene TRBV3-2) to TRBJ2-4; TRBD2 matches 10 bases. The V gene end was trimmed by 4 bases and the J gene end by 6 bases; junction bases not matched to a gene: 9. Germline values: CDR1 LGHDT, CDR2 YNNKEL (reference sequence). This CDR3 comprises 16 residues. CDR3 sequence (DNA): TGTGCCAGCAGCCCAGCAAGCGGGGGGGCAGGAAACATTCAGTACTTC. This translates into CASSPASGGAGNIQYF.

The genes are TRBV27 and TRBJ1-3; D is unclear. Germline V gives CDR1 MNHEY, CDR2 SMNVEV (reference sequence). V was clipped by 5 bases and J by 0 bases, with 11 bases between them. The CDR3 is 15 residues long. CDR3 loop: CASSPVPSSGNTIYF. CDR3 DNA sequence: TGTGCCAGCAGTCCCGTTCCTAGCTCTGGAAACACCATATATTTT.

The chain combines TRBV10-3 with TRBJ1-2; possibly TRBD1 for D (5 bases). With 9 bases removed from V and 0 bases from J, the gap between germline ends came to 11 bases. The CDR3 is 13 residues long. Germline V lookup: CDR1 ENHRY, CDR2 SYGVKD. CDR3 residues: CAIATGPNYGYTF. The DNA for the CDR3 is TGTGCCATTGCTACAGGTCCTAACTATGGCTACACCTTC.

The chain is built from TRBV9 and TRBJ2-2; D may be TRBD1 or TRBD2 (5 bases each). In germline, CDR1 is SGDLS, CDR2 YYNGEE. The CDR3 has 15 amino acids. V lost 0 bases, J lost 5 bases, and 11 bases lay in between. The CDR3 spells CASSVAGPRTGELFF. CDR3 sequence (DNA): TGTGCCAGCAGCGTAGCGGGGCCGCGGACCGGGGAGCTGTTTTTT.

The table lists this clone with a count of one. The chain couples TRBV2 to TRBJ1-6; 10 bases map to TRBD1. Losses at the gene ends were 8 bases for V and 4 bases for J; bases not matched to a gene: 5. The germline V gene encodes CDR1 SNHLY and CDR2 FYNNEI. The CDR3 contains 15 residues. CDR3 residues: CASLRDRGYNSPLHF. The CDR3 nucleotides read TGTGCCAGCCTCCGGGACAGGGGTTATAATTCACCCCTCCACTTT.

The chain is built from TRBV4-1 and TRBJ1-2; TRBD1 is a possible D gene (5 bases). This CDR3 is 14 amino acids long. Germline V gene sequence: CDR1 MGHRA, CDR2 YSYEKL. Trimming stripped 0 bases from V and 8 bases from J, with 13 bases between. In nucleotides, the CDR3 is TGCGCCAGCAGCCAAGATCGGGGTCCAGGGGGCTACACCTTC. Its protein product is CASSQDRGPGGYTF.

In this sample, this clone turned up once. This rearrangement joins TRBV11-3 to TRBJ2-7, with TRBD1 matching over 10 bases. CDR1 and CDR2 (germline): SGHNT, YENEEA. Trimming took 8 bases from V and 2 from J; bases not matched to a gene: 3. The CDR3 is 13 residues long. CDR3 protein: CASRDRGPYEQYF. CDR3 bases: TGTGCCAGCCGGGACAGGGGTCCCTACGAGCAGTACTTC.

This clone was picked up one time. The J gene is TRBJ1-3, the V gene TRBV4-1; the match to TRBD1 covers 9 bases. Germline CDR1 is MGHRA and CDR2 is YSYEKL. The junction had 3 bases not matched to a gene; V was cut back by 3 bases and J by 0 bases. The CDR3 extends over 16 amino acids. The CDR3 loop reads CASSHDRGSSGNTIYF. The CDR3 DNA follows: TGCGCCAGCAGCCACGACAGGGGGAGCTCTGGAAACACCATATATTTT.

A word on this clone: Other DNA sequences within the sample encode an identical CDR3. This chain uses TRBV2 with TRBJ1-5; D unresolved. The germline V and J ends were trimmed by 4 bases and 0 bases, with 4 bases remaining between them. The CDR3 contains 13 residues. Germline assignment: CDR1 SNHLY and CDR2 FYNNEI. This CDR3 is CASSGDSNQPQHF. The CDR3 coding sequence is TGTGCCAGCAGTGGCGATAGCAATCAGCCCCAGCATTTT. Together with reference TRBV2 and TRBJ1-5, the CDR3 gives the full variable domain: EPEVTQTPSHQVTQMGQEVILRCVPISNHLYFYWYRQILGQKVEFLVSFYNNEISEKSEIFDDQFSVERPDGSNFTLKIRSTKLEDSAMYFCASSGDSNQPQHFGDGTRLSIL.

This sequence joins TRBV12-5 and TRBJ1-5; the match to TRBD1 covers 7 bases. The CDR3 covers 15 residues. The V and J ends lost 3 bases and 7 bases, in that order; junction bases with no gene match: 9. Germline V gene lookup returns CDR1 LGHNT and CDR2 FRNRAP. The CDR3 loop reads CASGFGQGVGQPQHF. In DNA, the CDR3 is TGTGCTAGTGGTTTTGGGCAGGGGGTTGGGCAGCCCCAGCATTTT.

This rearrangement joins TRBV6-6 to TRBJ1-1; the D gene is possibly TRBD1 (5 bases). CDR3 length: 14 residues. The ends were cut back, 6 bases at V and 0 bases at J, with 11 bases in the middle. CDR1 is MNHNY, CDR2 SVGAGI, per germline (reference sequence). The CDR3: CASSPGNLNTEAFF. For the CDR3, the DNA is TGTGCCAGCAGCCCAGGGAACTTGAACACTGAAGCTTTCTTT.

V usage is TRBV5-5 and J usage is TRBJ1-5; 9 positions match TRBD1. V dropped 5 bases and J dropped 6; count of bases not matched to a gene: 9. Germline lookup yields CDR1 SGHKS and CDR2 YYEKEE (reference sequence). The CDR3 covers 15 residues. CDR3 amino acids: CASSTGGATLQPQHF. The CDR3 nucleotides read TGTGCCAGCAGTACAGGGGGCGCAACCCTTCAGCCCCAGCATTTT.

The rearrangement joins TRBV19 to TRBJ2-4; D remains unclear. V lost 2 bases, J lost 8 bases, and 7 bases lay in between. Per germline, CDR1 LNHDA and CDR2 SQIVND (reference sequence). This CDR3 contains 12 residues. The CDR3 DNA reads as TGTGCCAGTAGTATACCCCGGGACATTCAGTACTTC. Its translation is CASSIPRDIQYF.

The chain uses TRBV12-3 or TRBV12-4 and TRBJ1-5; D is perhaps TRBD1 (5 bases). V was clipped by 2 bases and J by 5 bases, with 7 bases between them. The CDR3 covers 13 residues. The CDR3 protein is CASSLRGDQPQHF. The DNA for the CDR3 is TGTGCCAGCAGTTTACGGGGGGATCAGCCCCAGCATTTT.

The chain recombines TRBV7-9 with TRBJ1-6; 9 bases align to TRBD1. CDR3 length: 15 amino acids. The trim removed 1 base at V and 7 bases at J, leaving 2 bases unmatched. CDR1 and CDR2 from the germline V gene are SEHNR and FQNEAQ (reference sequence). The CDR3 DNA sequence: TGTGCCAGCAGCTTAGATGGACAGGGGAATTCACCCCTCCACTTT. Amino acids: CASSLDGQGNSPLHF.

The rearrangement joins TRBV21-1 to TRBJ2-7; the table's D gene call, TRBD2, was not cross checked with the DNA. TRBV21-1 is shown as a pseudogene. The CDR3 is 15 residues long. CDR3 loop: CASSNGRGAFYEQYF. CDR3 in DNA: TGTGCCAGCAGCAATGGACGGGGGGCCTTTTACGAGCAGTACTTC.

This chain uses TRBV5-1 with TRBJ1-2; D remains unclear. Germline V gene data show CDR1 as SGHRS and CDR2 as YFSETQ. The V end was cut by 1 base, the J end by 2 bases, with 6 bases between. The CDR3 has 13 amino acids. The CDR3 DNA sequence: TGCGCCAGCAGCTTGAACAGCAACTATGGCTACACCTTC. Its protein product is CASSLNSNYGYTF.

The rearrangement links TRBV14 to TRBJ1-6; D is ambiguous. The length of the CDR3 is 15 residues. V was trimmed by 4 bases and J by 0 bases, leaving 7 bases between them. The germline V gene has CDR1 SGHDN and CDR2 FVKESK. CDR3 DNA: TGTGCCAGCAGCCGACGAGGCTCCTATAATTCACCCCTCCACTTT. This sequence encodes CASSRRGSYNSPLHF.

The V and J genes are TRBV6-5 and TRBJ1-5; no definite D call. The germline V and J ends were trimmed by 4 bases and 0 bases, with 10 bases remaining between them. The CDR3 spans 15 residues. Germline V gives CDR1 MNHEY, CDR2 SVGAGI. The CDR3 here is CASSSRHNSNQPQHF. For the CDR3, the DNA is TGTGCCAGCAGTTCCCGCCATAATAGCAATCAGCCCCAGCATTTT.

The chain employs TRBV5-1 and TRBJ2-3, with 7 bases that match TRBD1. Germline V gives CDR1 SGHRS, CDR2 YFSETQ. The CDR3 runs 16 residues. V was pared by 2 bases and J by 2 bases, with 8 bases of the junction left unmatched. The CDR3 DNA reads TGCGCCAGCAGCTTATATAACAGGGGCAACACAGATACGCAGTATTTT. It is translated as CASSLYNRGNTDTQYF.

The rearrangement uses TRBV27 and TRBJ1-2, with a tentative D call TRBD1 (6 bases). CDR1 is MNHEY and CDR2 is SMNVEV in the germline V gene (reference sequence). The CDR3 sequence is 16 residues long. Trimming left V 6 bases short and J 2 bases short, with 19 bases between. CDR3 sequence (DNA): TGTGCCAGCAGGTCCCCTCAGGGGACGGCAAACTATGGCTACACCTTC. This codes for CASRSPQGTANYGYTF.

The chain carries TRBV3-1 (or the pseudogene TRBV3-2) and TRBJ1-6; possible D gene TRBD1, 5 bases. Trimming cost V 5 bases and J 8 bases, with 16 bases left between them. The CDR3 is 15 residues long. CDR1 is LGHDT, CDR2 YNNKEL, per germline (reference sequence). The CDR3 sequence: CASSDTGTSDSPLHF. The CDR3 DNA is TGTGCCAGCAGCGATACCGGGACGTCAGATTCACCCCTCCACTTT.

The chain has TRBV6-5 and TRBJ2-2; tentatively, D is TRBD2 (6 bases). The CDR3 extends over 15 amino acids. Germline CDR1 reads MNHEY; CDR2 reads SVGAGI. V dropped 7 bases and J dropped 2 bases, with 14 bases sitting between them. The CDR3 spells CASNPRRENTGELFF. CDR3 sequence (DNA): TGTGCCAGCAACCCGAGGAGGGAAAACACCGGGGAGCTGTTTTTT.

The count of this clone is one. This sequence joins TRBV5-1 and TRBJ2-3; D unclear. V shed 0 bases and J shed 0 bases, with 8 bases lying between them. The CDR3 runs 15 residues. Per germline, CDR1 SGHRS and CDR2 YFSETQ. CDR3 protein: CASSLDTPSTDTQYF. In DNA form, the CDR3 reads TGCGCCAGCAGCTTGGACACCCCTAGCACAGATACGCAGTATTTT.

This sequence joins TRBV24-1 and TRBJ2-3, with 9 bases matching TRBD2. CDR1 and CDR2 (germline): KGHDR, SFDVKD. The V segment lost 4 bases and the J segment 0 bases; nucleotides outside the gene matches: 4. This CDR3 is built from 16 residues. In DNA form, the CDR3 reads TGTGCCACCAGTGACCCGACTAGCGGTAGCACAGATACGCAGTATTTT. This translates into CATSDPTSGSTDTQYF.

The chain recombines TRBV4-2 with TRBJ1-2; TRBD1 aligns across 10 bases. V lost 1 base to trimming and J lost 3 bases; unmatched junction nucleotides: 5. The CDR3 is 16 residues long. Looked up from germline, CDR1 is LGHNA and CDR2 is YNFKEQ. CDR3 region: CASSQVGTGDDYGYTF. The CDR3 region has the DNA TGTGCCAGCAGCCAAGTCGGGACAGGGGATGACTATGGCTACACCTTC.

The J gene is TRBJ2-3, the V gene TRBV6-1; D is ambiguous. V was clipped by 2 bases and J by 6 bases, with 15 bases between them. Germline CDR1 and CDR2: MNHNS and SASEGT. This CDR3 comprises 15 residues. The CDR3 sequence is CASSEYASGVDTQYF. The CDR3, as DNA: TGTGCCAGCAGTGAATACGCGAGTGGGGTGGATACGCAGTATTTT.

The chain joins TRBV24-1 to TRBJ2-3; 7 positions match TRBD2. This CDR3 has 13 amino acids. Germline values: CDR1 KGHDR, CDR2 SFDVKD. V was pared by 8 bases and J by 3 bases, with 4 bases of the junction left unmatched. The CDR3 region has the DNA TGTGCCACCAAGCCCGGGGGGACAGATACGCAGTATTTT. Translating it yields CATKPGGTDTQYF.

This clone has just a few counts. The chain's CDR3 is CAGRHGGELFF. The CDR3 bases are TGTGCCGGCCGACACGGCGGGGAGCTGTTTTTT. The rearrangement joins TRBV19 to TRBJ2-2; D unresolved. This CDR3 contains 11 residues. In germline, CDR1 is LNHDA, CDR2 SQIVND (reference sequence). The germline V and J ends were trimmed by 11 bases and 7 bases, with 11 bases remaining between them. Full variable domain (missing parts from reference TRBV19 and TRBJ2-2): DGGITQSPKYLFRKEGQNVTLSCEQNLNHDAMYWYRQDPGQGLRLIYYSQIVNDFQKGDIAEGYSVSREKKESFPLTVTSAQKNPTAFYLCAGRHGGELFFGEGSRLTVL.

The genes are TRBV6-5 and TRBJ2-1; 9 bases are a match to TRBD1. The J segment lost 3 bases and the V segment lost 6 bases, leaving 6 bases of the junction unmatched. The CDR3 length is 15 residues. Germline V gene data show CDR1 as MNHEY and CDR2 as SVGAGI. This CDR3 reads CASSRAGQGYNEQFF. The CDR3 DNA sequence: TGTGCCAGCAGCCGCGCGGGACAGGGCTACAATGAGCAGTTCTTC.